Listed below are T cell receptor beta chains from one sample, sequenced in a study of T-cell memory formation after mild COVID-19. TCRdb processed the 5' RACE reads anew with MiXCR; each CDR3 protein has one entry. Among hundreds of thousands of distinct CDR3 sequences listed, around 19% were seen once. The sequenced material came from PBMCs or a T cell subset sorted from them (not recorded which). The receptors shown here come from an adult woman who had mild COVID-19 (a few samples of this study predate the infection). Cell type and time point are not known. Each CDR3 is given with its conserved first and last residue. D genes are given only for firm matches. Size values are once, few and many counts, or a class for expanded clones, and some rows have none.

V gene,J gene,clone size,D gene,CDR3 protein,CDR3 DNA
TRBV24-1,TRBJ2-7,few,-,CATSPGVGYEQYF,TGTGCCACCTCTCCGGGGGTGGGGTACGAGCAGTACTTC
TRBV11-2,TRBJ2-2,few,-,CASSLAVPAGELFF,TGTGCCAGCAGCTTAGCCGTCCCGGCCGGGGAGCTGTTTTTT
TRBV2,TRBJ2-7,-,TRBD2,CASRMTSGSYEQYF,TGTGCCAGCAGAATGACTAGCGGTAGCTACGAGCAGTACTTC
TRBV7-6,TRBJ2-2,few,-,CASSLRGSPTGELFF,TGTGCCAGCAGCTTACGCGGGTCACCCACCGGGGAGCTGTTTTTT
TRBV12-3/TRBV12-4,TRBJ2-1,few,TRBD1,CASSPRDRGKGEQFF,TGTGCCAGCAGTCCACGGGACAGGGGTAAAGGTGAGCAGTTCTTC
TRBV6-5,TRBJ1-3,-,-,CASSYSPPTVSSGNTIYF,TGTGCCAGCAGTTATTCACCACCCACAGTGAGCTCTGGAAACACCATATATTTT
TRBV27,TRBJ2-2,-,-,CASSPQGREQFGELFF,TGTGCCAGCAGTCCTCAGGGACGCGAACAGTTCGGGGAGCTGTTTTTT
TRBV7-6,TRBJ2-2,-,-,CASSLATGEEGELFF,TGTGCCAGCAGCTTAGCAACAGGGGAGGAAGGGGAGCTGTTTTTT
TRBV5-1,TRBJ1-2,-,-,CASSLSLAGNYGYTF,TGCGCCAGCAGCTTAAGTTTGGCAGGGAACTATGGCTACACCTTC
TRBV20-1,TRBJ1-1,few,TRBD1,CSAQGDTEAFF,TGCAGTGCACAGGGGGACACTGAAGCTTTCTTT
TRBV5-1,TRBJ2-1,few,-,CASSLFQGGNEQFF,TGCGCCAGCAGCTTGTTTCAGGGCGGCAATGAGCAGTTCTTC
TRBV20-1,TRBJ2-2,few,-,CSARDRQGTGAGELFF,TGCAGTGCTAGAGATCGGCAGGGGACCGGCGCCGGGGAGCTGTTTTTT
TRBV7-9,TRBJ2-3,few,TRBD2,CASSLLAGVSSTDTQYF,TGTGCCAGCAGCTTACTGGCGGGAGTCTCTAGCACAGATACGCAGTATTTT
TRBV3-1,TRBJ2-1,-,TRBD2,CASSRRLVAGGGEQFF,TGTGCCAGCAGCCGAAGACTGGTAGCGGGGGGAGGTGAGCAGTTCTTC
TRBV9,TRBJ2-2,many,-,CASSPRVVGGSGELFF,TGTGCCAGCAGCCCTAGGGTAGTTGGGGGCAGCGGGGAGCTGTTTTTT
TRBV6-1,TRBJ1-2,-,-,CASSHDLTYGYTF,TGTGCCAGCAGCCACGATCTGACGTATGGCTACACCTTC
TRBV20-1,TRBJ2-5,-,TRBD1,CSALQGAKGETQYF,TGCAGTGCTTTACAGGGGGCGAAGGGGGAGACCCAGTACTTC
TRBV6-5,TRBJ2-5,-,-,CASRPDREPYQETQYF,TGTGCCAGCAGACCGGACCGAGAACCGTACCAAGAGACCCAGTACTTC
TRBV3-1,TRBJ1-6,-,TRBD1,CASSPGQGIMSLHF,TGTGCCAGCAGTCCGGGACAGGGTATTATGTCCCTCCACTTT
TRBV30,TRBJ1-6,-,TRBD1,CAWSVAGTAYNSPLHF,TGTGCCTGGAGTGTAGCTGGGACAGCCTATAATTCACCCCTCCACTTT
TRBV5-4,TRBJ1-1,few,TRBD1,CASSLGTGGRMNTEAFF,TGTGCCAGCAGCTTGGGGACAGGGGGCCGAATGAACACTGAAGCTTTCTTT
TRBV10-3,TRBJ2-1,many,-,CAISDRGLWAEQFF,TGTGCCATCAGTGACCGGGGTTTGTGGGCTGAGCAGTTCTTC
TRBV19,TRBJ2-7,many,TRBD1,CASSNQGGSSYEQYF,TGTGCCAGTAGTAACCAAGGGGGCAGCTCCTACGAGCAGTACTTC
TRBV12-3/TRBV12-4,TRBJ2-1,few,-,CASSRGSVVVYNEQFF,TGTGCCAGCAGTCGAGGGTCTGTGGTTGTATACAATGAGCAGTTCTTC
TRBV11-2,TRBJ2-1,few,-,CASSLEHGEQFF,TGTGCCAGCAGCTTAGAACATGGTGAGCAGTTCTTC
TRBV5-1,TRBJ2-7,-,TRBD1,CASSSGQGRNYEQYF,TGCGCCAGCAGCTCTGGACAGGGGCGAAACTACGAGCAGTACTTC
TRBV25-1,TRBJ1-6,-,TRBD1,CASSESSGQGYSPLHF,TGTGCCAGCAGTGAATCTTCTGGACAGGGCTATTCACCCCTCCACTTT
TRBV24-1,TRBJ2-1,few,-,CATSVGVLGGEQFF,TGTGCCACCAGTGTTGGGGTGCTTGGGGGTGAGCAGTTCTTC
TRBV24-1,TRBJ1-2,-,-,CATSDSGEEAYGYTF,TGTGCCACCAGTGACTCCGGGGAGGAGGCCTATGGCTACACCTTC
TRBV5-6,TRBJ1-1,few,-,CASSLGITANTEAFF,TGTGCCAGCAGTTTGGGGATTACAGCGAACACTGAAGCTTTCTTT
TRBV4-3,TRBJ2-4,-,-,CASSQDGIRRATKNIQYF,TGCGCCAGCAGCCAAGATGGGATAAGACGGGCTACCAAAAACATTCAGTACTTC
TRBV9,TRBJ2-3,few,-,CASSVRGQPRTDTQYF,TGTGCCAGCAGCGTTAGGGGCCAGCCTCGCACAGATACGCAGTATTTT
TRBV5-6,TRBJ2-7,few,-,CASSGGTATYEQYF,TGTGCCAGCAGCGGCGGGACAGCGACCTACGAGCAGTACTTC
TRBV5-6,TRBJ1-2,-,TRBD1,CASSVAGGADYGYTF,TGTGCCAGCAGCGTCGCAGGGGGCGCGGACTATGGCTACACCTTC
TRBV7-2,TRBJ1-1,-,-,CASSLGYVTEAFF,TGTGCCAGCAGCTTAGGTTATGTAACTGAAGCTTTCTTT
TRBV27,TRBJ2-2,-,TRBD2,CASSLRSPTSGSFDTGELFF,TGTGCCAGCAGTTTACGCTCCCCGACTAGCGGGAGCTTCGACACCGGGGAGCTGTTTTTT
TRBV7-9,TRBJ1-2,-,-,CASSLAQTGSGYTF,TGTGCCAGCAGCTTAGCCCAAACAGGGTCCGGCTACACCTTC
TRBV9,TRBJ2-7,-,-,CASSPRDSLHEQYF,TGTGCCAGCAGCCCTAGAGATAGTTTGCACGAGCAGTACTTC
TRBV29-1,TRBJ1-4,few,TRBD1,CSAQTGTGEKLFF,TGCAGCGCTCAGACAGGGACAGGGGAAAAACTGTTTTTT
TRBV4-1,TRBJ2-7,-,TRBD1,CASSQAASGTGKTYEQYF,TGCGCCAGCAGCCAAGCCGCCTCCGGGACAGGTAAAACCTACGAGCAGTACTTC
TRBV29-1,TRBJ2-1,-,-,CSVEDHMVEQFF,TGCAGCGTTGAAGATCACATGGTTGAGCAGTTCTTC
TRBV4-3,TRBJ2-1,few,-,CASSRGQRDNEQFF,TGCGCCAGCAGCCGGGGACAGCGGGACAATGAGCAGTTCTTC
TRBV11-1,TRBJ2-6,few,-,CASSWSGANVLTF,TGTGCCAGCAGCTGGTCTGGGGCCAACGTCCTGACTTTC
TRBV7-2,TRBJ1-1,-,TRBD1,CASSSDRARRGTEAFF,TGTGCCAGCAGCTCGGACAGGGCGAGGAGGGGGACTGAAGCTTTCTTT
TRBV27,TRBJ2-2,-,TRBD1,CASTAAGTANTGELFF,TGTGCCAGCACCGCCGCCGGGACAGCGAACACCGGGGAGCTGTTTTTT
TRBV29-1,TRBJ1-5,-,-,CSVAGRLNQPQHF,TGCAGCGTTGCCGGACGGCTCAATCAGCCCCAGCATTTT
TRBV7-9,TRBJ2-2,-,TRBD1,CASSRRQGAGELFF,TGTGCCAGCAGCAGGAGACAGGGTGCCGGGGAGCTGTTTTTT
TRBV5-1,TRBJ1-1,few,-,CASSLDGGPNAEAFF,TGCGCCAGCAGCTTGGATGGGGGTCCGAACGCTGAAGCTTTCTTT
TRBV29-1,TRBJ2-3,-,-,CSVGVDPGGDTQYF,TGCAGCGTTGGGGTCGACCCGGGCGGAGATACGCAGTATTTT
TRBV24-1,TRBJ2-6,-,-,CATSGPGAGANVLTF,TGTGCCACCAGTGGACCAGGGGCTGGGGCCAACGTCCTGACTTTC
TRBV5-1,TRBJ2-7,few,TRBD2,CASSLEREGLDEQYF,TGCGCCAGCAGCTTGGAGCGGGAGGGCCTGGACGAGCAGTACTTC
TRBV29-1,TRBJ1-3,few,-,CSVSAGNTIYF,TGCAGCGTTTCTGCCGGAAACACCATATATTTT
TRBV6-2/TRBV6-3,TRBJ2-1,once,-,CASTTGLGYIGEQFF,TGTGCCAGCACCACGGGACTGGGATACATAGGTGAGCAGTTCTTC
TRBV20-1,TRBJ2-5,-,-,CSARGHLLAAQETQYF,TGCAGTGCTAGAGGACATTTGTTAGCGGCGCAAGAGACCCAGTACTTC
TRBV19,TRBJ2-1,few,TRBD2,CASRTGGVSYNEQFF,TGTGCCAGTAGGACGGGAGGGGTTTCCTACAATGAGCAGTTCTTC
TRBV18,TRBJ2-7,-,TRBD2,CASSPGYAGAYEQYF,TGTGCCAGCTCACCCGGGTATGCGGGGGCCTACGAGCAGTACTTC
TRBV4-3,TRBJ2-7,few,TRBD1,CASSQDSKRTGEQYF,TGCGCCAGCAGCCAAGATTCAAAGCGGACAGGCGAGCAGTACTTC
TRBV4-3,TRBJ1-1,-,TRBD1,CASSQDLRGQEITEAFF,TGCGCCAGCAGCCAAGATTTAAGGGGACAGGAGATCACTGAAGCTTTCTTT
TRBV30,TRBJ2-3,-,-,CAWSARAGTQYF,TGTGCCTGGAGTGCCCGAGCTGGTACGCAGTATTTT
TRBV5-6,TRBJ2-3,few,-,CASSFLRTSTDTQYF,TGTGCCAGCAGCTTTCTGAGAACTAGCACAGATACGCAGTATTTT